The present TCR beta chain was sequenced within a study of blood T cells in healthy people across ages. V shed 1 base and J 7 bases; nucleotides not matched to a gene: 2. Germline V CDR1 and CDR2: LGHNA, YSLEER. The CDR3 loop spans 14 amino acids. It was with a sample-barcoded 5' primer and a J-beta primer mix that a second PCR of roughly 7 to 12 cycles was run. Via MiXCR, TCRdb re-called the 5' RACE reads, giving one row per CDR3 protein. The data hold about 540,000 distinct CDR3 sequences, with 24% observed a single time. This clonotype was seen more than once but under ten times. This same sample was also taken into another study, of T cells of mothers and their children. That investigation notes: Normalized overlap was always slightly, never significantly, higher in related than unrelated mother-child pairs.

The chain carries TRBV4-3 and TRBJ2-1; 9 bases are shared with TRBD2. The clonotype comes from a boy aged 10-17 years in good health. The specimen was blood. Written as DNA, the CDR3 is TGCGCCAGCAGCCAAGGACTAGCGGAAAATGAGCAGTTCTTC. It encodes CASSQGLAENEQFF.